One and the same sample provided the 28 T cell receptor beta chains below, sequenced in a study of OX40 agonist ivuxolimab in advanced cancers. TCRdb keeps only in-frame clones here, not all; method: immunoSEQ multiplex PCR. The sample records roughly 49,000 clones, approximately 86% being singletons. The sequences come from CD4+ or CD8+ T cells sorted from blood, collected in a trial of the OX40 agonist ivuxolimab. These receptors were collected from an adult with an advanced solid tumor such as melanoma, head and neck, liver or kidney cancer.

The chain has TRBV6-5 and TRBJ1-2; the match to TRBD1 covers 7 bases. Trimming removed 0 bases from V and 3 bases from J; junction bases left unmatched: 4. CDR1 and CDR2 (germline): MNHEY, SVGAGI. The CDR3 is made up of 15 amino acids. Written as DNA, the CDR3 is TGTGCCAGCAGTTACTCGTTCGGACAGGACTATGGCTACACCTTC. Translation: CASSYSFGQDYGYTF.

The chain uses TRBV5-6 and TRBJ1-6; D is possibly TRBD1 (5 bases). This CDR3 has 18 residues. The germline V gene encodes CDR1 SGHDT and CDR2 YYEEEE. The V gene lost 1 base and the J gene lost 0 bases, with 14 bases spanning the gap. The CDR3 loop is CASSLYSWGSSYNSPLHF. The CDR3 nucleotides read TGTGCCAGCAGCTTGTACTCGTGGGGGAGCTCCTATAATTCACCCCTCCACTTT. Supplemented by reference TRBV5-6 and TRBJ1-6, the full variable domain reads DAGVTQSPTHLIKTRGQQVTLRCSPKSGHDTVSWYQQALGQGPQFIFQYYEEEERQRGNFPDRFSGHQFPNYSSELNVNALLLGDSALYLCASSLYSWGSSYNSPLHFGNGTRLTVT.

The chain has TRBV28 and TRBJ1-2; 7 nucleotides match TRBD1. The CDR3 covers 14 residues. The germline CDR1 and CDR2 sequences are MDHEN and SYDVKM. After removal of 3 bases from V and 5 bases from J, the junction contained 6 bases not matched to a gene. CDR3: CASSLAGGSYGYTF. The CDR3 bases are TGTGCCAGCAGTTTGGCAGGGGGAAGTTATGGCTACACCTTC.

The rearrangement joins TRBV7-9 to TRBJ2-3, with a tentative D call TRBD2 (5 bases). Germline lookup yields CDR1 SEHNR and CDR2 FQNEAQ (reference sequence). Trimming took 0 bases from V and 5 from J, leaving 9 bases between them. This CDR3 contains 14 residues. CDR3 bases: TGTGCCAGCAGCTTAGCGCTGAGCGGAGATACGCAGTATTTT. Amino acids: CASSLALSGDTQYF.

The genes are TRBV4-2 and TRBJ2-3, with unresolved D. With 1 base removed from V and 6 bases from J, the gap between germline ends came to 11 bases. Germline CDR1 and CDR2: LGHNA and YNFKEQ. The CDR3 is 14 residues long. The DNA of the CDR3 is TGTGCCAGCAGCCAAGTCGGTGGCCCGGATACGCAGTATTTT. Translation: CASSQVGGPDTQYF.

The genes are TRBV6-1 and TRBJ1-4, with D maybe TRBD1 (6 bases). In germline, CDR1 is MNHNS, CDR2 SASEGT. V gave up 6 bases and J gave up 3 bases, with 14 bases separating them. The CDR3 spans 15 residues. This chain's CDR3 is CASSIPGEPNEKLFF. In DNA form, the CDR3 reads TGTGCCAGCAGCATTCCAGGGGAACCTAATGAAAAACTGTTTTTT.

For this clone: This sample includes further DNA sequences coding for the same CDR3. The J gene is TRBJ2-7, the V gene TRBV11-3; no clear D. From germline, CDR1 is SGHNT and CDR2 YENEEA. This CDR3 contains 12 residues. The V end was cut by 5 bases, the J end by 3 bases, with 8 bases between. The CDR3 here is CASSPSSYEQYF. Written as DNA, the CDR3 is TGTGCCAGCAGCCCGTCCAGCTACGAGCAGTACTTC. The full variable domain, rest sourced from reference TRBV11-3 and TRBJ2-7, is EAGVVQSPRYKIIEKKQPVAFWCNPISGHNTLYWYLQNLGQGPELLIRYENEEAVDDSQLPKDRFSAERLKGVDSTLKIQPAELGDSAVYLCASSPSSYEQYFGPGTRLTVT.

The chain uses TRBV10-3 and TRBJ1-1; tentatively, D is TRBD1 (6 bases). CDR1 is ENHRY, CDR2 SYGVKD, per germline. CDR3 length equals 13 residues. Trimming left V 7 bases short and J 3 bases short, with 12 bases between. The CDR3 DNA is TGTGCCATCACAAGAGCAGGGGACACTGAAGCTTTCTTT. Amino acids: CAITRAGDTEAFF.

The chain employs TRBV23-1 and TRBJ2-3; 9 bases are a match to TRBD2. TRBV23-1 belongs to the ORF category, with a function that is uncertain. This CDR3 contains 17 residues. V trimming: 0 bases; J trimming: 2 bases; junction bases outside the gene matches: 6. The CDR3 is CASSQSGGGAHTDTQYF. The CDR3 DNA reads TGCGCCAGCAGTCAATCGGGCGGGGGGGCCCACACAGATACGCAGTATTTT.

This clone was counted a few times. The chain joins TRBV5-4 to TRBJ2-7, with D possibly being TRBD1 (6 bases). The germline V gene encodes CDR1 SGHNT and CDR2 YYREEE (reference sequence). CDR3 length equals 14 residues. V gave up 3 bases and J gave up 5 bases, with 15 bases separating them. The CDR3: CASSSQGEGNEQYF. CDR3 nucleotides: TGTGCCAGCAGCTCACAGGGAGAGGGGAACGAGCAGTACTTC.

The chain employs TRBV2 and TRBJ1-5; D gene unclear. The V end was cut by 3 bases, the J end by 4 bases, with 10 bases between. This CDR3 comprises 14 residues. CDR1 and CDR2 (germline): SNHLY, FYNNEI. CDR3 nucleotides: TGTGCCAGCAGTGAGTGGTTTGATAATCAGCCCCAGCATTTT. Amino acids: CASSEWFDNQPQHF.

The genes are TRBV7-8 and TRBJ1-2, with D unclear. Germline assignment: CDR1 SGHVS and CDR2 FQNEAQ. The length of the CDR3 is 11 residues. Between the trimmed V and J ends, which lost 6 bases and 8 bases, there was a span of 10 bases. The CDR3 reads CASSTGRGYTF. CDR3 sequence (DNA): TGTGCCAGCAGTACGGGGAGGGGCTACACCTTC.

The gene calls are TRBV5-5 and TRBJ2-7; 11 bases are shared with TRBD2. V shed 3 bases, J shed 1 base, and the junction held 6 bases outside the gene matches. CDR3 size: 16 residues. Germline CDR1 reads SGHKS; CDR2 reads YYEKEE (reference sequence). CDR3 nucleotide sequence: TGTGCCAGCAGCTCGGGACTAGCGGCAATTTCCTACGAGCAGTACTTC. Protein sequence: CASSSGLAAISYEQYF. The full variable domain, with the rest looked up from reference TRBV5-5 and TRBJ2-7, is DAGVTQSPTHLIKTRGQQVTLRCSPISGHKSVSWYQQVLGQGPQFIFQYYEKEERGRGNFPDRFSARQFPNYSSELNVNALLLGDSALYLCASSSGLAAISYEQYFGPGTRLTVT.

This chain connects TRBV10-3 to TRBJ2-7; 10 positions match TRBD2. Germline trimming cut 1 base from V and 9 bases from J; bases unmatched to any gene: 9. Per germline, CDR1 ENHRY and CDR2 SYGVKD. The CDR3 extends over 15 amino acids. CDR3: CAISEFGVAGGAQYF. The CDR3 DNA reads TGTGCCATCAGTGAGTTCGGCGTAGCGGGGGGCGCGCAGTACTTC.

The genes are TRBV7-9 and TRBJ2-1, with D perhaps matching TRBD1 or TRBD2 (5 bases each). Germline V lookup: CDR1 SEHNR, CDR2 FQNEAQ (reference sequence). The V and J ends lost 1 base and 15 bases respectively, with 16 bases between them. The CDR3 runs to 13 residues. CDR3 nucleotides: TGTGCCAGCAGCTTAGGGGCAGGGACCCAGACGTTCTTC. It specifies CASSLGAGTQTFF.

V and J are TRBV6-1 and TRBJ2-1, with D possibly being TRBD1 (7 bases). Looked up from germline, CDR1 is MNHNS and CDR2 is SASEGT. The germline V and J ends were trimmed by 8 bases and 5 bases, with 13 bases remaining between them. The CDR3 runs 13 residues. The CDR3 here is CASHRGGDNEQFF. Written as DNA, the CDR3 is TGTGCCAGCCACAGGGGAGGAGACAATGAGCAGTTCTTC.

The chain combines TRBV19 with TRBJ2-3; 12 nucleotides agree with TRBD2. V lost 1 base to trimming and J lost 6 bases; unmatched junction nucleotides: 2. Germline V gene sequence: CDR1 LNHDA, CDR2 SQIVND (reference sequence). The CDR3 loop spans 15 amino acids. Here the CDR3 DNA reads TGTGCCAGTAGTATAGGAGGGACTAGCGGGGATACGCAGTATTTT. It specifies CASSIGGTSGDTQYF. The whole variable domain, filled in from reference TRBV19 and TRBJ2-3, reads DGGITQSPKYLFRKEGQNVTLSCEQNLNHDAMYWYRQDPGQGLRLIYYSQIVNDFQKGDIAEGYSVSREKKESFPLTVTSAQKNPTAFYLCASSIGGTSGDTQYFGPGTRLTVL.

The chain joins TRBV9 to TRBJ2-7; 9 bases map to TRBD2. The V segment lost 0 bases and the J segment 2 bases; nucleotides outside the gene matches: 3. Germline V CDR1 and CDR2: SGDLS, YYNGEE. This CDR3 has 15 residues. The CDR3 region has the DNA TGTGCCAGCAGCGTAGAACTAGCGGGCCCCTACGAGCAGTACTTC. Translation: CASSVELAGPYEQYF.

The V call is TRBV14, the J call TRBJ1-1, with TRBD1 identical over 11 bases. The germline gives CDR1 SGHDN, CDR2 FVKESK. The CDR3 totals 14 residues. With 3 bases clipped from V and 6 bases from J, the junction kept 3 bases outside the gene matches. The CDR3 nucleotides are TGTGCCAGCAGCCAGGACAGGGGGCGGGCTGAAGCTTTCTTT. This encodes CASSQDRGRAEAFF.

This sequence joins TRBV7-6 and TRBJ2-5, with no clear D. The CDR3 is 13 residues long. Germline V CDR1 and CDR2: SGHVS, FNYEAQ. V was trimmed by 1 base and J by 2 bases, leaving 5 bases between them. This chain's CDR3 is CASSLERQETQYF. Here the CDR3 DNA reads TGTGCCAGCAGCTTAGAAAGGCAAGAGACCCAGTACTTC.

The V gene is TRBV19, the J gene TRBJ2-7; D ambiguous. The germline CDR1 and CDR2 sequences are LNHDA and SQIVND (reference sequence). This CDR3 has 11 residues. Trimming stripped 3 bases from V and 5 bases from J, with 5 bases between. The CDR3 sequence: CASSISNEQYF. CDR3 sequence (DNA): TGTGCCAGTAGTATTTCGAACGAGCAGTACTTC.

This clone was found once. V is TRBV7-9 and J is TRBJ2-2; D is ambiguous. Between the trimmed V and J ends, which lost 1 base and 3 bases, there was a span of 0 bases. Looked up from germline, CDR1 is SEHNR and CDR2 is FQNEAQ (reference sequence). The CDR3 loop spans 12 amino acids. The CDR3 DNA is TGTGCCAGCAGCTTAGACACCGGGGAGCTGTTTTTT. Translation gives CASSLDTGELFF. The full variable domain, rest sourced from reference TRBV7-9 and TRBJ2-2, is DTGVSQNPRHKITKRGQNVTFRCDPISEHNRLYWYRQTLGQGPEFLTYFQNEAQLEKSRLLSDRFSAERPKGSFSTLEIQRTEQGDSAMYLCASSLDTGELFFGEGSRLTVL.

The chain joins TRBV5-1 to TRBJ1-4; the D gene is possibly TRBD1 (5 bases). Germline V CDR1 and CDR2: SGHRS, YFSETQ. V was cut by 5 bases and J by 5 bases, with 10 bases left in between. This CDR3 spans 13 amino acids. CDR3 coding DNA: TGCGCCAGCAGGCGGGACGGCAATGAAAAACTGTTTTTT. Amino acids: CASRRDGNEKLFF.

This chain joins TRBV7-9 and TRBJ1-4; D uncertain. Germline values: CDR1 SEHNR, CDR2 FQNEAQ (reference sequence). V was shortened by 3 bases and J by 6 bases, with 8 bases between the two germline ends. The CDR3 spans 13 residues. CDR3: CASSFHGDEKLFF. The CDR3 DNA sequence: TGTGCCAGCAGCTTTCATGGGGATGAAAAACTGTTTTTT.

This chain links TRBV11-2 with TRBJ1-1; 7 bases align to TRBD1. The V segment lost 8 bases and the J segment 5 bases; nucleotides outside the gene matches: 11. CDR3 length equals 14 residues. Germline values: CDR1 SGHAT, CDR2 FQNNGV. The CDR3 loop is CASSMNRGWTEAFF. The CDR3 DNA sequence: TGTGCCAGCTCTATGAACAGGGGTTGGACTGAAGCTTTCTTT.

The chain links TRBV7-3 to TRBJ1-1; D unresolved. This CDR3 spans 13 amino acids. The germline V and J ends were trimmed by 6 bases and 0 bases, with 8 bases remaining between them. From germline, CDR1 is SGHTA and CDR2 FQGTGA. DNA of the CDR3: TGTGCCAGCAGTAAACAGCTGAACACTGAAGCTTTCTTT. This sequence encodes CASSKQLNTEAFF.

The V gene is TRBV7-6, the J gene TRBJ2-1, with 11 positions matching TRBD2. The V gene's germline CDR1 is SGHVS and CDR2 FNYEAQ. V gave up 0 bases and J gave up 6 bases; unmatched junction bases: 13. This CDR3 spans 19 amino acids. The CDR3: CASSLADTGLAESFNEQFF. The CDR3 DNA reads as TGTGCCAGCAGCTTAGCGGACACGGGACTAGCGGAAAGTTTCAATGAGCAGTTCTTC.

The chain has TRBV7-6 and TRBJ2-3, with 8 bases that match TRBD2. V was clipped by 5 bases and J by 9 bases; unmatched bases: 13. There are 15 residues in the CDR3. Germline CDR1 is SGHVS and CDR2 is FNYEAQ. CDR3 nucleotides: TGTGCCAGCAGCCAGGGCTCGGGGGGGCCGTTCACGCAGTATTTT. Translation: CASSQGSGGPFTQYF.